The entry below describes one T cell receptor beta chain. Treatment here: randomized to nivolumab then ipilimumab (arm A) or the reverse (arm B). Live CD3+CD8+ CD19− CD56− cells were sorted from PBMCs. This entry belongs to a study of sequential checkpoint blockade in melanoma. Study-wide context: First-line arms were nivolumab then ipilimumab, or the reverse, randomized 1:1.

CDR3 length equals 13 residues. V lost 4 bases to trimming and J lost 1 base, with 5 bases between them. Looked up from germline, CDR1 is MNHNY and CDR2 is SVGAGI (reference sequence). Method: immunoSEQ multiplex PCR; TCRdb's copy keeps in-frame clones and lacks some. The table shows 20,000 or so clones, with about 86% occurring only once. The sample in question was CD8+ T cells sorted from blood (inferred from file names), obtained from a patient given nivolumab and ipilimumab in sequence. The chain carries TRBV6-6 and TRBJ1-5; D is unclear. The clonotype comes from a human donor with melanoma. CDR3 bases: TGTGCCAGCAGTTGGGAGAGCAATCAGCCCCAGCATTTT. Translated, it gives CASSWESNQPQHF.